The rows below give T cell receptor beta chains drawn from one sample of a study of shared clonotypes between healthy human individuals. Produced via immunoSEQ multiplex PCR; TCRdb's table is partial and in-frame only. This sample has under 650,000 clones, with 95% to 97% found just once. The sequenced sample was naive CD4+ T cells sorted from blood. Receptors were obtained from a woman aged 30 to 39 in good health. CDR3s include the opening cysteine and the closing phenylalanine or tryptophan. Each record gives: D gene, V gene, J gene, clone size, CDR3 length, CDR3 protein, CDR3 DNA. The D gene is left open where the match is weak. Where a row states a size, it is once, few, many or the class of an expanded clone; other rows omit it.

D: -
V: TRBV2
J: TRBJ1-5
size: -
length: 16
CDR3: CASSETGAKPYQPQHF
DNA: TGTGCCAGCAGTGAAACCGGGGCCAAACCCTATCAGCCCCAGCATTTT

D: TRBD2
V: TRBV11-3
J: TRBJ2-5
size: -
length: 17
CDR3: CASSWKGTSGKQETQYF
DNA: TGTGCCAGCAGTTGGAAGGGAACTAGCGGGAAACAAGAGACCCAGTACTTC

D: -
V: TRBV7-9
J: TRBJ1-3
size: -
length: 13
CDR3: CASREGAGNTIYF
DNA: TGTGCCAGCAGGGAGGGTGCTGGAAACACCATATATTTT

D: -
V: TRBV28
J: TRBJ2-5
size: -
length: 13
CDR3: CASSFGTQETQYF
DNA: TGTGCCAGCAGTTTTGGCACGCAAGAGACCCAGTACTTC

D: TRBD1
V: TRBV11-1
J: TRBJ2-7
size: -
length: 14
CDR3: CASSRRDRADEQYF
DNA: TGTGCCAGCAGCCGCCGGGACAGGGCCGACGAGCAGTACTTC

D: TRBD2
V: TRBV11-2
J: TRBJ2-7
size: -
length: 17
CDR3: CASSLDHGGRVAYEQYF
DNA: TGTGCCAGCAGCTTAGATCACGGCGGGAGGGTAGCCTACGAGCAGTACTTC

D: -
V: TRBV10-3
J: TRBJ1-5
size: -
length: 12
CDR3: CAISQGLQPQHF
DNA: TGTGCCATCAGTCAGGGACTTCAGCCCCAGCATTTT

D: TRBD1
V: TRBV27
J: TRBJ1-5
size: -
length: 15
CDR3: CASSSQGGGNQPQHF
DNA: TGTGCCAGCAGTTCACAGGGGGGGGGCAATCAGCCCCAGCATTTT

D: -
V: TRBV7-2
J: TRBJ2-7
size: -
length: 14
CDR3: CASSFRVSSYEQYF
DNA: TGTGCCAGCAGCTTTAGGGTAAGCTCCTACGAGCAGTACTTC

D: -
V: TRBV5-4
J: TRBJ1-1
size: -
length: 12
CDR3: CASSFGNTEAFF
DNA: TGTGCCAGCAGCTTTGGGAACACTGAAGCTTTCTTT

D: -
V: TRBV21-1
J: TRBJ2-5
size: -
length: 16
CDR3: CASSKEDAGVGETQYF
DNA: TGTGCCAGCAGCAAAGAGGACGCGGGAGTGGGAGAGACCCAGTACTTC

D: TRBD1
V: TRBV6-5
J: TRBJ1-6
size: -
length: 15
CDR3: CASSQGQGAGSPLHF
DNA: TGTGCCAGCAGTCAGGGTCAGGGGGCAGGTTCACCCCTCCACTTT

D: -
V: TRBV28
J: TRBJ2-3
size: -
length: 14
CDR3: CASSLGHSTDTQYF
DNA: TGTGCCAGCAGTTTAGGTCACAGCACAGATACGCAGTATTTT

D: -
V: TRBV11-2
J: TRBJ1-1
size: -
length: 16
CDR3: CASSLGGSVKNTEAFF
DNA: TGTGCCAGCAGCTTAGGGGGTTCCGTAAAGAACACTGAAGCTTTCTTT

D: -
V: TRBV28
J: TRBJ2-7
size: -
length: 13
CDR3: CASSRDTYYEQYF
DNA: TGTGCCAGCAGTAGGGACACCTACTACGAGCAGTACTTC

D: TRBD1
V: TRBV19
J: TRBJ1-1
size: once
length: 15
CDR3: CASSKEQGAYTEAFF
DNA: TGTGCCAGTAGTAAGGAACAGGGGGCCTACACTGAAGCTTTCTTT